The next 18 T cell receptor beta chains were all read from a single sample in a study of blood T cell repertoires in COVID-19. This table comes from immunoSEQ multiplex PCR, and its TCRdb copy is limited to in-frame clones, with some not included. This sample has around 300,000 clones, with approximately 89% found just once. The sample taken for sequencing was PBMCs or T cells enriched from blood (not recorded which). Receptors originate from a man aged 25-40 years who had recovered from COVID-19.

The CDR3 protein is CASSVDRAGETQYF. The CDR3 DNA follows: TGCGCCAGCAGCGTGGACAGGGCGGGAGAGACCCAGTACTTC. The chain couples TRBV5-1 to TRBJ2-5; 8 bases are shared with TRBD1. The CDR3 totals 14 residues. CDR1 and CDR2 from the germline V gene are SGHRS and YFSETQ. V dropped 4 bases and J dropped 4; count of bases not matched to a gene: 6.

The sample holds one count of this clone. The J gene is TRBJ1-2, the V gene TRBV29-1; 7 nucleotides align to TRBD1. The CDR3 has 12 residues. The V gene's germline CDR1 is SQVTM and CDR2 ANQGSEA. The junction had 9 bases not matched to a gene; V was cut back by 4 bases and J by 10 bases. DNA for the CDR3: TGCAGCGTTGCGCCACAGGGGATGGCCTACACCTTC. This encodes CSVAPQGMAYTF.

J is TRBJ2-5 and V is TRBV11-2, with D possibly matching TRBD2 (6 bases). Trimming pared 3 bases from V and 2 bases from J, leaving 13 bases between. Germline V gene data show CDR1 as SGHAT and CDR2 as FQNNGV. This CDR3 has 15 amino acids. Here the CDR3 reads CASSFQARGQETQYF. In DNA, the CDR3 is TGTGCCAGCAGCTTCCAGGCCCGGGGGCAAGAGACCCAGTACTTC.

A few counts support this clone. The rearrangement uses TRBV28 and TRBJ1-5, with a weak D call TRBD1 (5 bases). The CDR3 extends over 19 amino acids. V lost 5 bases and J lost 0, with 23 bases in between. The V gene's germline CDR1 is MDHEN and CDR2 SYDVKM. The CDR3 sequence: CASSPPGQGVEYSNQPQHF. In DNA form, the CDR3 reads TGTGCCAGCAGTCCCCCCGGCCAGGGTGTGGAGTATAGCAATCAGCCCCAGCATTTT.

The rearrangement joins TRBV5-4 to TRBJ2-2, with 10 positions matching TRBD2. The CDR3 sequence is 16 residues long. Per the germline V gene, CDR1 is SGHNT and CDR2 is YYREEE (reference sequence). Trimming took 4 bases from V and 2 from J; bases not matched to a gene: 5. The CDR3 reads CASSRIAGGNTGELFF. The CDR3 DNA reads TGTGCCAGCAGCAGGATAGCGGGGGGTAACACCGGGGAGCTGTTTTTT.

The chain employs TRBV2 and TRBJ1-5; TRBD1 agrees at 9 bases. The CDR3 spans 15 residues. CDR1 is SNHLY, CDR2 FYNNEI, per germline. V was clipped by 0 bases and J by 9 bases; unmatched bases: 6. The CDR3 region has the DNA TGTGCCAGCAGTGAAGCGGGACAGGGAATGGGGCCCCAGCATTTT. Its translation: CASSEAGQGMGPQHF.

This rearrangement joins TRBV5-1 to TRBJ1-3, with 7 nucleotides matching TRBD1. V lost 5 bases and J lost 4; bases outside the gene matches: 6. The V gene's germline CDR1 is SGHRS and CDR2 YFSETQ. This CDR3 has 14 residues. The CDR3 reads CASRFGTAGNTIYF. CDR3 coding DNA: TGCGCCAGCAGGTTCGGGACAGCCGGAAACACCATATATTTT.

A single count supports this clone. The chain uses TRBV27 and TRBJ2-7; a possible D gene is TRBD2 (6 bases). V gave up 4 bases and J gave up 2 bases, with 9 bases separating them. The germline gives CDR1 MNHEY, CDR2 SMNVEV (reference sequence). CDR3 length equals 13 residues. CDR3 DNA sequence: TGTGCCAGCAGTTCGGGACTTCCCTACGAGCAGTACTTC. This encodes CASSSGLPYEQYF.

J is TRBJ2-1 and V is TRBV5-4; TRBD1 matches 10 bases. Per germline, CDR1 SGHNT and CDR2 YYREEE (reference sequence). CDR3 length: 17 amino acids. Trimming removed 6 bases from V and 4 bases from J; junction bases left unmatched: 13. DNA of the CDR3: TGTGCCAGCACAAGAGCCGGAGGACAGGGGGTGTACAATGAGCAGTTCTTC. Translation: CASTRAGGQGVYNEQFF.

The rearrangement links TRBV6-5 to TRBJ2-1; D remains ambiguous. CDR3 length equals 13 residues. Trimming removed 4 bases from V and 12 bases from J, with 16 bases in between. Germline CDR1 MNHEY, CDR2 SVGAGI. CDR3 DNA: TGTGCCAGCAGTTCTCCGGGTCCGTCTACGCAGTTCTTC. This encodes CASSSPGPSTQFF.

The chain combines TRBV11-2 with TRBJ2-1, with 8 bases fitting TRBD2. Trimming removed 2 bases from V and 6 bases from J; junction bases left unmatched: 9. This CDR3 region has 16 residues. Germline lookup yields CDR1 SGHAT and CDR2 FQNNGV. The DNA for the CDR3 is TGTGCCAGCAGCTTAATGGGTCCGGGGGGGCGCAATGAGCAGTTCTTC. Amino acid sequence: CASSLMGPGGRNEQFF.

The chain uses TRBV2 and TRBJ1-2, with D possibly TRBD1 on 6 matching bases. With 0 bases removed from V and 7 bases from J, the gap between germline ends came to 9 bases. CDR3 size: 13 residues. Germline V CDR1 and CDR2: SNHLY, FYNNEI. The CDR3 loop reads CASSEAQGSGYTF. The CDR3 DNA follows: TGTGCCAGCAGTGAAGCGCAGGGGAGTGGCTACACCTTC.

The chain carries TRBV10-2 and TRBJ2-1, with 7 bases identical to TRBD2. The CDR3 consists of 15 residues. J was trimmed by 7 bases and V by 4 bases; bases with no gene match: 10. The germline CDR1 and CDR2 sequences are WSHSY and SAAADI. CDR3 nucleotides: TGCGCCAGCAGTGCTGCTAGCGGTCTCCTTAATGAGCAGTTCTTC. Translation gives CASSAASGLLNEQFF.

The V and J genes are TRBV2 and TRBJ1-2, with D perhaps TRBD1 (5 bases). V was clipped by 7 bases and J by 8 bases, with 14 bases between them. The CDR3 length is 12 residues. CDR1 and CDR2 (germline): SNHLY, FYNNEI. CDR3 sequence: CASILRGGGYTF. CDR3 bases: TGTGCCAGCATTCTAAGGGGCGGCGGCTACACCTTC.

The gene calls are TRBV18 and TRBJ2-7; TRBD1 matches 8 bases. CDR3 length: 15 amino acids. In germline, CDR1 is KGHSH, CDR2 LQKENI. V trimming: 3 bases; J trimming: 2 bases; junction bases outside the gene matches: 6. CDR3: CASSPATGAPYEQYF. The CDR3 DNA is TGTGCCAGCTCACCGGCGACAGGGGCCCCCTACGAGCAGTACTTC.

The chain carries TRBV7-6 and TRBJ2-1, with TRBD1 as a possible D gene (6 bases). CDR3 length: 16 residues. The V gene's germline CDR1 is SGHVS and CDR2 FNYEAQ. Trimming took off 1 base at V and 4 bases at J, with 14 bases between the two ends. CDR3 bases: TGTGCCAGCAGCTTAGGGGGGCAGGGATATTACAATGAGCAGTTCTTC. This encodes CASSLGGQGYYNEQFF.

A single count supports this clone. The chain is built from TRBV6-1 and TRBJ1-2; the D gene is possibly TRBD1 (5 bases). The germline V gene has CDR1 MNHNS and CDR2 SASEGT. V was trimmed by 2 bases and J by 4 bases, leaving 11 bases between them. CDR3 length: 14 amino acids. This chain's CDR3 is CASSEQTALYGYTF. For the CDR3, the DNA is TGTGCCAGCAGTGAACAGACAGCCCTCTATGGCTACACCTTC.

V gene TRBV2 combines with J gene TRBJ2-5, with 8 bases matching TRBD2. CDR3 length: 15 amino acids. Losses at the gene ends were 1 base for V and 3 bases for J; bases not matched to a gene: 4. Germline V gives CDR1 SNHLY, CDR2 FYNNEI. CDR3 sequence reads: CASSEGAGAEETQYF. As DNA, the CDR3 is TGTGCCAGCAGTGAAGGAGCGGGGGCCGAAGAGACCCAGTACTTC.